This TCR beta chain appears in the sequencing data of a study of T cells after posttransplantation cyclophosphamide. Study results and caveats: Recipient CMV seropositivity and CMV reactivation strongly tracked TRB clonality.

Profiled with immunoSEQ multiplex PCR; TCRdb holds only in-frame clones, not every one. Of 4,100 or so clones listed, 82% are singletons. Germline V lookup: CDR1 SGHTA, CDR2 FQGNSA. The CDR3 runs to 15 residues. Trimming shortened V by 5 bases and J by 1 base, and 14 bases separated the two germline ends. Busulfan-fludarabine conditioning, marrow transplant, and cyclophosphamide on days +3 and +4 were administered. Notes on this clone: Its antigen is as yet unknown.

V is TRBV7-2 and J is TRBJ1-1; D perhaps matches TRBD1 (5 bases). The sample consisted of PBMCs, taken 86 days after allogeneic stem cell transplant with posttransplant cyclophosphamide. This sequence originates from a male patient between 50 and 60 years old who received an allogeneic stem cell transplant from an unrelated donor, was CMV-positive, and had acute GVHD only. Some of the T cells might come from the graft donor. Written as DNA, the CDR3 is TGTGCCAGCAGCCGAATGGACATCTCGAACACTGAAGCTTTCTTT. It yields the protein CASSRMDISNTEAFF.